The rows below give T cell receptor beta chains drawn from one sample of a study of blood T cells in healthy people across ages. TCRdb processed the 5' RACE reads anew with MiXCR; each CDR3 protein has one entry. The table lists approximately 770,000 distinct CDR3 sequences, roughly 64% of them singletons. Sequenced sample: blood. The receptors stem from a man aged 25-45 years in good health. Each CDR3 is given with its conserved first and last residue.

v_call,cdr3_aa
TRBV5-1,CASSFGPTPYEQYF
TRBV7-9,CASTLAGGSNEQFF
TRBV7-2,CASSLADYTEAFF
TRBV10-3,CAISDVGRKNTEAFF
TRBV30,CAWAGSLSYNEQFF
TRBV2,CASRTGSSYNEQYF
TRBV6-5,CASSLLTTLPHEQYF
TRBV9,CASSVAKVGGNNEQFF
TRBV6-4,CASSDTLARSEQFF
TRBV9,CASAGTSGPAGIYEQYF
TRBV28,CASNQQGSLYEQYF
TRBV20-1,CSARGDSRDEQFF
TRBV6-2/TRBV6-3,CASSLGTENQPQHF
TRBV12-3/TRBV12-4,CASSPGDAAYEQYF
TRBV15,CATSRDTGTNEQFF
TRBV12-3/TRBV12-4,CASRASGVDEQFF
TRBV30,CAWSLLGSTFEQYF
TRBV12-3/TRBV12-4,CASNGGVGGDTQYF
TRBV30,CAWSVPGQGATEAFF
TRBV12-3/TRBV12-4,CASREGQGAGDTQYF
TRBV28,CASRLGAAPDEQFF
TRBV18,CASSPGQQNTEAFF
TRBV7-8,CASSPPPAGVNEQFF
TRBV20-1,CSARDSLALEQFF
TRBV6-5,CASSYGRGRSYNSPLHF
TRBV27,CASSLTSDKFNEQFF
TRBV7-8,CASRPGTVLMNTEAFF
TRBV30,CAGGDGYEQYF
TRBV7-2,CASRYQGFSSYEQYF
TRBV20-1,CSAVRDMGLETQYF
TRBV4-2,CASSQIQRDLNEQFF
TRBV19,CASRDRGYNEQFF
TRBV20-1,CSARGQNNSPLHF
TRBV19,CASSITLAGGPLRYEQYF
TRBV5-1,CASSQDWYEQYF
TRBV29-1,CSVEGQTSRPYGYTF
TRBV24-1,CATSDPVGGGGETQYF
TRBV12-3/TRBV12-4,CASSLGDLRFF
TRBV7-8,CASSTRGFSSYNEQFF
TRBV7-3,CASSFGFRDTQYF
TRBV27,CASRPPGTSGRHYGYTF
TRBV28,CASSSGNIAIYF
TRBV6-5,CASSYSRLAFEQFF
TRBV12-3/TRBV12-4,CASTRGGGELFF
TRBV20-1,CSAIWDSSYGYTF
TRBV9,CASSSSRGGGSNTEAFF
TRBV20-1,CSASRLRGTASYEQYF
TRBV5-1,CASSLWAGGSNEKLFF
TRBV6-5,CASRPRKNTEAFF
TRBV7-6,CASSAGTRAVTEAFF
TRBV19,CASSILVQGTDTQYF
TRBV9,CVSSVGRGESGQSSYEQYF
TRBV5-8,CASSKWAVGNTEAFF
TRBV12-3/TRBV12-4,CASSPTLDPTGELFF